This T cell receptor beta chain was found in a study of T cell repertoires in cytomegalovirus infection. About the study: Both CMV infection and a matching HLA type were indicated by public TCR beta signatures. Study-level findings and limits: Predominance within the ex vivo response was attributable to HLA-C-restricted CMV-specific TCR beta clonotypes. Cumulative frequency (of public TCR beta family members) identified carriers of CMV plus the relevant HLA.

Many counts were recorded for this clonotype. The antigen is unknown. TCRdb re-analysed the reads in MiXCR, keeping a single row per CDR3 protein. This sample has approximately 990,000 distinct CDR3 sequences, with more than 25% found just once. The CDR3 covers 16 residues. The V and J ends lost 1 base and 3 bases, in that order; junction bases with no gene match: 5. Germline V lookup: CDR1 SGHTA, CDR2 FQGNSA. The V gene is TRBV7-2, the J gene TRBJ1-4; TRBD1 matches at 7 bases. Sequencing used cultured CD8+ T cells from PBMCs, obtained from culture after CMV antigen stimulation. The TCR comes from a human donor in good health (CMV status not recorded). Some clones in this sample may be carry-over from other donors' samples. The CDR3, as DNA: TGTGCCAGCAGCTTAGAGGGGGACAGTCCTAATGAAAAACTGTTTTTT. It is translated as CASSLEGDSPNEKLFF.